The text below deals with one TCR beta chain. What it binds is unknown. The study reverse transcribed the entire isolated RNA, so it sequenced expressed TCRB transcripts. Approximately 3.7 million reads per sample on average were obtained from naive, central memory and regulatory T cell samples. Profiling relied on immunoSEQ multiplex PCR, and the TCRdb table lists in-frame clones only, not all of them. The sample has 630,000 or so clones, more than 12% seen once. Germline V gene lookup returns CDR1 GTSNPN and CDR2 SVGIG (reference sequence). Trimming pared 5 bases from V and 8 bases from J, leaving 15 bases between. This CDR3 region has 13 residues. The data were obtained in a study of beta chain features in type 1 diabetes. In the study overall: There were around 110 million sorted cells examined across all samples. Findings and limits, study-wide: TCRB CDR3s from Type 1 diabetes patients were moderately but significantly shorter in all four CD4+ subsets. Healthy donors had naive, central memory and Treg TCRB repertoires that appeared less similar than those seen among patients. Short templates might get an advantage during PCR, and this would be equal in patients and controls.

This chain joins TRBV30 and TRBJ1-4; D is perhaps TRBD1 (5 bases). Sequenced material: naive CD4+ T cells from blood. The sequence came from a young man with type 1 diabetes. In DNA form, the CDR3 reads TGTGCCTGGCGCCTTGAGGGACGGGAAAAACTGTTTTTT. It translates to CAWRLEGREKLFF.